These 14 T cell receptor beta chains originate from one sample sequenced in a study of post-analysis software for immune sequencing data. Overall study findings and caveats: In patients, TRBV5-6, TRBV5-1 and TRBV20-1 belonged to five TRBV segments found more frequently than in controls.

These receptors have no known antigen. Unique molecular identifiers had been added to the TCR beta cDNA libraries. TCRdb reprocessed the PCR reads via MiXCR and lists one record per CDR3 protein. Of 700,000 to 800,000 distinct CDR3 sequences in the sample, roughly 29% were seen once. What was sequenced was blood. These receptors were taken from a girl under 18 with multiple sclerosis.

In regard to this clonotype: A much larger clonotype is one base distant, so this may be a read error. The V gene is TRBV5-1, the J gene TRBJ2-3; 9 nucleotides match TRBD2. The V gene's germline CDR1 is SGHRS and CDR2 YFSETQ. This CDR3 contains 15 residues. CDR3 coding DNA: TGCGCCAACAGCCTATCAGGACTAGCGTCAGATACGCAGTATTTT. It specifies CANSLSGLASDTQYF.

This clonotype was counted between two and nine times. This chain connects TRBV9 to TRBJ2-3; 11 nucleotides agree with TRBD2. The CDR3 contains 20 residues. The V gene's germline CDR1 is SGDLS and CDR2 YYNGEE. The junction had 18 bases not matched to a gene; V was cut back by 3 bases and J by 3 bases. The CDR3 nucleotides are TGTGCCAGCAGCGGTGGACGTTGGCTAGCGGGAGGAGTGAGGACAGATACGCAGTATTTT. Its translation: CASSGGRWLAGGVRTDTQYF. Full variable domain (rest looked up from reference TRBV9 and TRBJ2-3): DSGVTQTPKHLITATGQRVTLRCSPRSGDLSVYWYQQSLDQGLQFLIQYYNGEERAKGNILERFSAQQFPDLHSELNLSSLELGDSALYFCASSGGRWLAGGVRTDTQYFGPGTRLTVL.

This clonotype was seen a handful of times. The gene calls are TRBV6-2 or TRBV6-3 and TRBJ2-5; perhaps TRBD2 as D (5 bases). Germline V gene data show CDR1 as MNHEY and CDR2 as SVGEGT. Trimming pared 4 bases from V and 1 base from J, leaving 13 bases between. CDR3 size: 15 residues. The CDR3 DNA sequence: TGTGCCAGCAGTTTTCAGCGGAACCCCCAAGAGACCCAGTACTTC. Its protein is CASSFQRNPQETQYF.

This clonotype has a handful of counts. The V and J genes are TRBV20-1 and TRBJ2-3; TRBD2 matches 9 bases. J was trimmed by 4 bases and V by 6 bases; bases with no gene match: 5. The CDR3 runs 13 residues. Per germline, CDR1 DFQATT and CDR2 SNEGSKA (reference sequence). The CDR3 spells CSAIAGVADTQYF. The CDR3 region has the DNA TGCAGTGCAATAGCGGGAGTCGCAGATACGCAGTATTTT.

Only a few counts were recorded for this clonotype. The CDR3 protein is CAISTKILYEQYF. The CDR3 DNA follows: TGTGCCATCAGTACTAAAATCCTCTACGAGCAGTACTTC. This chain links TRBV10-3 with TRBJ2-7; unclear D gene. CDR1 is ENHRY, CDR2 SYGVKD, per germline. The V and J ends lost 5 bases and 3 bases respectively, with 11 bases between them. The length of the CDR3 is 13 residues.

CDR3 amino acids: CASSLMLAQNNEQFF. CDR3 coding DNA: TGTGCCAGCAGCTTAATGTTAGCACAGAACAATGAGCAGTTCTTC. This chain joins TRBV7-2 and TRBJ2-1, with no clear D. This CDR3 is 15 amino acids long. Trimming pared 2 bases from V and 5 bases from J, leaving 13 bases between. Germline loops: CDR1 SGHTA, CDR2 FQGNSA.

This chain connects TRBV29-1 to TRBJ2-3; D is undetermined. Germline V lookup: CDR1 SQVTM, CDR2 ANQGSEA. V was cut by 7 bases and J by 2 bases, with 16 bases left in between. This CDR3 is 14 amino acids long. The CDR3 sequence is CSARPTGFTDTQYF. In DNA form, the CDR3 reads TGCAGCGCCCGACCGACGGGTTTCACAGATACGCAGTATTTT.

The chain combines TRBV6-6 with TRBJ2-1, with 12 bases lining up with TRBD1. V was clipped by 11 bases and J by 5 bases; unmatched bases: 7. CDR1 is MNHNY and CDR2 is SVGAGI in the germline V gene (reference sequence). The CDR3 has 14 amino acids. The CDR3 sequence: CALRGQGANNEQFF. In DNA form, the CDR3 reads TGTGCCCTTCGGGGACAGGGGGCTAACAATGAGCAGTTCTTC.

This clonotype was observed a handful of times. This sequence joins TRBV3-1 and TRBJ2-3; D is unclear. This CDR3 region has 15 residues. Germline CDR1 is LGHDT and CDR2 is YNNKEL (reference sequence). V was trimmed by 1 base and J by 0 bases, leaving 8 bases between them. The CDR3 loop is CASSQAWTSTDTQYF. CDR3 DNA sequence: TGTGCCAGCAGCCAAGCCTGGACGAGCACAGATACGCAGTATTTT.

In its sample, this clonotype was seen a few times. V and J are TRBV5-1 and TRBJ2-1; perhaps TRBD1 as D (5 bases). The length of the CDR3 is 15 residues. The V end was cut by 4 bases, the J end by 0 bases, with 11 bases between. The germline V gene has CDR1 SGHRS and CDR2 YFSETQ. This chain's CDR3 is CASSPQADSYNEQFF. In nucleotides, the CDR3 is TGCGCCAGCAGCCCACAGGCCGACTCCTACAATGAGCAGTTCTTC.

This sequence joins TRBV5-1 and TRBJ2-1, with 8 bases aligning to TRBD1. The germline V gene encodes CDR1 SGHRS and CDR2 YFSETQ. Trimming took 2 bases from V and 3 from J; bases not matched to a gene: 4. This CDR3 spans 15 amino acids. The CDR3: CASSFRTGRYNEQFF. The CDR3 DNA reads TGCGCCAGCAGCTTTCGGACAGGGCGCTACAATGAGCAGTTCTTC.

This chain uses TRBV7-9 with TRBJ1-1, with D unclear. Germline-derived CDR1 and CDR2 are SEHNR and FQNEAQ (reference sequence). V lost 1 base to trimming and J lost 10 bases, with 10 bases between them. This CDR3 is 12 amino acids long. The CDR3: CASSLVTGSAFF. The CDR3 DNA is TGTGCCAGCAGCTTAGTGACGGGCTCAGCTTTCTTT.

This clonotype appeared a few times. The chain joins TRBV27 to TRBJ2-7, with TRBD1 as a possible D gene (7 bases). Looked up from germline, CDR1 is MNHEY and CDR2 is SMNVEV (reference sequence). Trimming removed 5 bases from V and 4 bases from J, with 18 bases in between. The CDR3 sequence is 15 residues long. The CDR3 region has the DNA TGTGCCAGCAGTCTTAATCAGGGGGGACCGTACGAGCAGTACTTC. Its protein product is CASSLNQGGPYEQYF.

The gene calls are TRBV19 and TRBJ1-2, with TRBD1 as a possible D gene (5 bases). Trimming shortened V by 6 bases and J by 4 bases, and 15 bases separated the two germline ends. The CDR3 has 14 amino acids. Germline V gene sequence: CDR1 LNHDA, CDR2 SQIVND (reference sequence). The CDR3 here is CASRPNLQGYGYTF. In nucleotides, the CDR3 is TGTGCCAGTAGGCCGAACCTCCAGGGCTATGGCTACACCTTC.